This TCR beta chain emerged from a study of OX40 agonist ivuxolimab in advanced cancers. Regarding the study as a whole: Determination of antigen specificity was not performed for the expanded peripheral T cells. Normalized expansion of T-cell clones was also low for some nonresponders.

V shed 7 bases, J shed 5 bases, and the junction held 3 bases outside the gene matches. This CDR3 has 12 residues. Germline V CDR1 and CDR2: SQVTM, ANQGSEA. Comments on this clone: Its antigen is still unknown.

A history of autoimmune disease or systemic immunosuppression excluded patients. Libraries were prepared by immunoSEQ multiplex PCR; TCRdb keeps only in-frame clonotypes and omits some of them. The sample holds fewer than 100,000 clones, roughly nine tenths seen once. This rearrangement joins TRBV29-1 to TRBJ2-5; 11 positions agree with TRBD1. This specimen consisted of CD4+ or CD8+ T cells sorted from blood, obtained in a trial of the OX40 agonist ivuxolimab. The TCR comes from an adult with an advanced solid tumor such as melanoma, head and neck, liver or kidney cancer. CDR3 sequence (DNA): TGCAGCGCCGGGACAGGGGGTGAGACCCAGTACTTC. It translates to CSAGTGGETQYF.